The 28 T cell receptor beta chains in this list originate from one sample, sequenced in a study of T cell responses to AZD1222 COVID-19 vaccine. Data came from immunoSEQ multiplex PCR; TCRdb stores just in-frame clones and leaves some out. The table has about 110,000 clones, roughly 87% seen once. Sample: peripheral blood, taken on day 0 of AZD1222 vaccination. The receptors stem from an adult in good health.

V and J are TRBV18 and TRBJ1-1; 10 bases line up with TRBD1. J gave up 6 bases and V 4 bases, and 8 bases lay outside the gene matches. There are 15 residues in the CDR3. CDR1 and CDR2 from the germline V gene are KGHSH and LQKENI. The DNA for the CDR3 is TGTGCCAGCTCACAAACAGGACAGGGGGTGGCTGAAGCTTTCTTT. It specifies CASSQTGQGVAEAFF.

V usage is TRBV2 and J usage is TRBJ2-5, with 7 bases matching TRBD2. J gave up 2 bases and V 4 bases, and 7 bases lay outside the gene matches. The germline V gene encodes CDR1 SNHLY and CDR2 FYNNEI. The CDR3 has 15 residues. Here the CDR3 DNA reads TGTGCCAGCAGTGTTGGCGGGGGAGCTCAAGAGACCCAGTACTTC. Translation: CASSVGGGAQETQYF.

The genes are TRBV14 and TRBJ2-2; D may be TRBD2 (5 bases). CDR1 is SGHDN and CDR2 is FVKESK in the germline V gene. The CDR3 is 15 amino acids. Trimming pared 1 base from V and 0 bases from J, leaving 6 bases between. CDR3 amino acids: CASSQVGANTGELFF. The CDR3 nucleotides read TGTGCCAGCAGCCAAGTGGGAGCGAACACCGGGGAGCTGTTTTTT.

The genes are TRBV5-1 and TRBJ2-1; 7 nucleotides align to TRBD1. Looked up from germline, CDR1 is SGHRS and CDR2 is YFSETQ. The trim removed 2 bases at V and 10 bases at J, leaving 9 bases unmatched. The CDR3 has 14 amino acids. In DNA, the CDR3 is TGCGCCAGCAGCTTTACGACAGGGTCGGGGGAGCAGTTCTTC. Its translation: CASSFTTGSGEQFF.

This clone was detected only once. This chain uses TRBV7-2 with TRBJ1-1; perhaps TRBD1 as D (5 bases). With 5 bases removed from V and 4 bases from J, the gap between germline ends came to 11 bases. Germline-derived CDR1 and CDR2 are SGHTA and FQGNSA. The CDR3 runs to 13 residues. DNA for the CDR3: TGTGCCAGCAGCGCTAGGGGAAGCACTGAAGCTTTCTTT. Translating it yields CASSARGSTEAFF. The full variable domain, completed using reference TRBV7-2 and TRBJ1-1, is GAGVSQSPSNKVTEKGKDVELRCDPISGHTALYWYRQSLGQGLEFLIYFQGNSAPDKSGLPSDRFSAERTGGSVSTLTIQRTQQEDSAVYLCASSARGSTEAFFGQGTRLTVV.

The chain links TRBV6-1 to TRBJ1-1, with D unresolved. The germline CDR1 and CDR2 sequences are MNHNS and SASEGT. The V and J ends lost 1 base and 4 bases respectively, with 10 bases between them. The CDR3 runs to 14 residues. The chain's CDR3 is CASSEEGLGTEAFF. Here the CDR3 DNA reads TGTGCCAGCAGTGAAGAGGGCTTGGGCACTGAAGCTTTCTTT.

The chain links TRBV7-9 to TRBJ2-5; D gene uncertain. CDR3 length equals 15 residues. The germline V gene encodes CDR1 SEHNR and CDR2 FQNEAQ (reference sequence). Deletions cut 1 base from V and 5 bases from J, with 14 bases between. DNA of the CDR3: TGTGCCAGCAGCTTAGGTGTGGAAGGGCAGGAGACCCAGTACTTC. As protein: CASSLGVEGQETQYF.

This clone occurred once. The V call is TRBV5-6, the J call TRBJ2-1; D gene unclear. This CDR3 contains 12 residues. Trimming shortened V by 0 bases and J by 13 bases, and 11 bases separated the two germline ends. Germline V gene lookup returns CDR1 SGHDT and CDR2 YYEEEE. The CDR3 loop reads CASSLVGGDQFF. In DNA, the CDR3 is TGTGCCAGCAGCTTGGTGGGTGGGGATCAGTTCTTC.

The rearrangement links TRBV30 to TRBJ1-5; D may be TRBD1 (5 bases). The CDR3 is 14 residues long. Germline-derived CDR1 and CDR2 are GTSNPN and SVGIG (reference sequence). The V end lost 5 bases, the J end lost 9 bases, and 20 bases lay between the germline ends. CDR3 DNA sequence: TGTGCCTGGTTCCAGACAGCACCCTACTCGCCCCAGCATTTT. It codes for CAWFQTAPYSPQHF.

This chain connects TRBV4-3 to TRBJ2-1, with D possibly TRBD2 on 6 matching bases. Germline CDR1 and CDR2: LGHNA and YSLEER. Trimming shortened V by 0 bases and J by 6 bases, and 12 bases separated the two germline ends. CDR3 length: 15 amino acids. CDR3 residues: CASSQDPRRANEQFF. The DNA for the CDR3 is TGCGCCAGCAGCCAAGATCCCCGGAGGGCCAATGAGCAGTTCTTC.

The chain couples TRBV5-1 to TRBJ1-2; 8 bases map to TRBD1. The CDR3 runs 16 residues. Germline V CDR1 and CDR2: SGHRS, YFSETQ. The junction had 6 bases not matched to a gene; V was cut back by 0 bases and J by 2 bases. The CDR3 loop reads CASSLGTGIRNYGYTF. The CDR3 DNA reads as TGCGCCAGCAGCTTGGGGACAGGGATTAGGAACTATGGCTACACCTTC.

With regard to this clone: At the DNA level, this CDR3 is encoded by other sequences in the same sample as well. The chain recombines TRBV5-6 with TRBJ1-1; D is unclear. The CDR3 length is 14 residues. Germline CDR1 reads SGHDT; CDR2 reads YYEEEE. V was clipped by 4 bases and J by 0 bases, with 10 bases between them. CDR3 sequence (DNA): TGTGCCAGCAGCCGGGGTGGGATGAACACTGAAGCTTTCTTT. Protein product: CASSRGGMNTEAFF.

The J gene is TRBJ2-7, the V gene TRBV2; D perhaps matches TRBD2 (5 bases). Germline values: CDR1 SNHLY, CDR2 FYNNEI. The CDR3 is 15 residues long. Deletions cut 0 bases from V and 4 bases from J, with 13 bases between. The CDR3 spells CASSEAGVLKYEQYF. CDR3 nucleotide sequence: TGTGCCAGCAGTGAAGCGGGAGTTTTGAAGTACGAGCAGTACTTC. Complete variable domain (other parts from reference TRBV2 and TRBJ2-7): EPEVTQTPSHQVTQMGQEVILRCVPISNHLYFYWYRQILGQKVEFLVSFYNNEISEKSEIFDDQFSVERPDGSNFTLKIRSTKLEDSAMYFCASSEAGVLKYEQYFGPGTRLTVT.

V gene TRBV28 combines with J gene TRBJ1-1; D is undetermined. The CDR3 length is 18 residues. Germline CDR1 MDHEN, CDR2 SYDVKM. Trimming removed 0 bases from V and 1 base from J, with 18 bases in between. CDR3 coding DNA: TGTGCCAGCAGTTTATGGGAACTCGCCGCCATTCCGAACACTGAAGCTTTCTTT. This translates into CASSLWELAAIPNTEAFF.

The chain joins TRBV5-1 to TRBJ1-1; 7 bases align to TRBD1. CDR3 length: 13 residues. The V gene's germline CDR1 is SGHRS and CDR2 YFSETQ. V shed 0 bases and J 4 bases; nucleotides not matched to a gene: 0. The CDR3 sequence is CASSLGTGTEAFF. In DNA, the CDR3 is TGCGCCAGCAGCTTGGGGACAGGCACTGAAGCTTTCTTT.

This chain connects TRBV19 to TRBJ1-1, with D possibly matching TRBD1 (5 bases). V was clipped by 3 bases and J by 1 base, with 12 bases between them. The germline gives CDR1 LNHDA, CDR2 SQIVND (reference sequence). CDR3 length: 15 amino acids. CDR3 coding DNA: TGTGCCAGTAGTATTGTAGGGACGGCGAACACTGAAGCTTTCTTT. Its translation is CASSIVGTANTEAFF.

J is TRBJ2-7 and V is TRBV5-1; D is uncertain. This CDR3 spans 14 amino acids. CDR1 is SGHRS and CDR2 is YFSETQ in the germline V gene. The V gene lost 4 bases and the J gene lost 7 bases, with 18 bases spanning the gap. The CDR3 sequence: CASSLALPAPEQYF. CDR3 bases: TGCGCCAGCAGCCTGGCCCTACCAGCTCCGGAGCAGTACTTC.

The V and J genes are TRBV5-1 and TRBJ2-3; TRBD2 might be the D (5 bases). There are 16 residues in the CDR3. The germline V gene encodes CDR1 SGHRS and CDR2 YFSETQ. The V and J ends lost 0 bases and 0 bases respectively, with 11 bases between them. The CDR3 sequence: CASSLARRASTDTQYF. The CDR3 bases are TGCGCCAGCAGCTTGGCCCGGCGGGCAAGCACAGATACGCAGTATTTT. The variable domain in full, completed from reference TRBV5-1 and TRBJ2-3, reads KAGVTQTPRYLIKTRGQQVTLSCSPISGHRSVSWYQQTPGQGLQFLFEYFSETQRNKGNFPGRFSGRQFSNSRSEMNVSTLELGDSALYLCASSLARRASTDTQYFGPGTRLTVL.

Of note for this clone: The limits of the CDR3 on the DNA are not certain, so only TCRdb's listed CDR3 is given. The rearrangement joins TRBV19 to TRBJ2-3; the DNA was not used to check the table's D call, TRBD1. The CDR3 spans 21 amino acids, including both terminal residues. Germline CDR1 is LNHDA and CDR2 is SQIVND (reference sequence). This CDR3 is CATSISVPAYLGDRMTDTQYF.

The chain is built from TRBV3-1 (or the pseudogene TRBV3-2) and TRBJ1-2, with D unclear. CDR1 is LGHDT, CDR2 YNNKEL, per germline (reference sequence). CDR3 length: 13 amino acids. Trimming stripped 1 base from V and 5 bases from J, with 8 bases between. This chain's CDR3 is CASSQVIGYGYTF. The CDR3 nucleotides read TGTGCCAGCAGCCAAGTTATCGGGTATGGCTACACCTTC.

The rearrangement links TRBV18 to TRBJ2-7, with 10 bases fitting TRBD2. This CDR3 comprises 14 residues. J was trimmed by 6 bases and V by 2 bases; bases with no gene match: 4. Germline values: CDR1 KGHSH, CDR2 LQKENI. CDR3 residues: CASSPGTSVSEQYF. The CDR3 DNA follows: TGTGCCAGCTCACCAGGGACTAGCGTTTCCGAGCAGTACTTC.

This clone appeared a few times. This sequence joins TRBV5-4 and TRBJ2-3, with TRBD2 identical over 7 bases. Germline V gene data show CDR1 as SGHNT and CDR2 as YYREEE (reference sequence). The CDR3 has 17 amino acids. J gave up 1 base and V 3 bases, and 11 bases lay outside the gene matches. This CDR3 is CASSSRLAQIGTDTQYF. Written as DNA, the CDR3 is TGTGCCAGCAGCTCAAGACTAGCCCAAATAGGCACAGATACGCAGTATTTT.

The rearrangement links TRBV2 to TRBJ1-5, with D perhaps TRBD1 (5 bases). V was shortened by 8 bases and J by 0 bases, with 17 bases between the two germline ends. The germline V gene encodes CDR1 SNHLY and CDR2 FYNNEI. The CDR3 is 16 residues long. This chain's CDR3 is CASGAGGANSNQPQHF. CDR3 nucleotides: TGTGCCAGCGGGGCGGGAGGGGCAAATAGCAATCAGCCCCAGCATTTT.

The CDR3 spells CASSRYRTGSYNSPLHF. The CDR3 DNA sequence: TGTGCCAGCAGCCGATATAGGACAGGCTCCTATAATTCACCCCTCCACTTT. The chain is built from TRBV27 and TRBJ1-6; 7 bases agree with TRBD1. Unmatched junction bases numbered 8, after V lost 6 bases and J lost 0 bases. The CDR3 consists of 17 residues. CDR1 is MNHEY and CDR2 is SMNVEV in the germline V gene (reference sequence).

The V and J genes are TRBV9 and TRBJ1-6; 7 positions agree with TRBD1. CDR3 length: 14 residues. The junction had 7 bases not matched to a gene; V was cut back by 4 bases and J by 9 bases. Germline CDR1 and CDR2: SGDLS and YYNGEE. CDR3 nucleotides: TGTGCCAGCAGCAAGGAGGGGGCCGGTTCACCCCTCCACTTT. This encodes CASSKEGAGSPLHF.

The chain has TRBV2 and TRBJ2-7, with a tentative D call TRBD1 (5 bases). V lost 8 bases, J lost 2 bases, and 19 bases lay in between. The germline CDR1 and CDR2 sequences are SNHLY and FYNNEI. The CDR3 has 15 residues. The CDR3 DNA follows: TGTGCCAGCTTGCAGAGAGACAGCTTCACCTACGAGCAGTACTTC. The encoded protein is CASLQRDSFTYEQYF.

The V call is TRBV5-1, the J call TRBJ1-1; D possibly corresponds to TRBD1 (6 bases). V was clipped by 0 bases and J by 1 base, with 10 bases between them. Germline CDR1 is SGHRS and CDR2 is YFSETQ. The CDR3 spans 15 residues. The CDR3, as DNA: TGCGCCAGCAGCTTGGATGGACAGCCGAACACTGAAGCTTTCTTT. This codes for CASSLDGQPNTEAFF.

This clone was seen once. V gene TRBV18 combines with J gene TRBJ2-2; D is ambiguous. The CDR3 is made up of 17 amino acids. From germline, CDR1 is KGHSH and CDR2 LQKENI. Between the trimmed V and J ends, which lost 3 bases and 0 bases, there was a span of 14 bases. The CDR3 DNA reads TGTGCCAGCTCACCTTCTAGGTCTGGTACGAACACCGGGGAGCTGTTTTTT. Translation: CASSPSRSGTNTGELFF. Filled out from reference TRBV18 and TRBJ2-2, the complete variable domain reads NAGVMQNPRHLVRRRGQEARLRCSPMKGHSHVYWYRQLPEEGLKFMVYLQKENIIDESGMPKERFSAEFPKEGPSILRIQQVVRGDSAAYFCASSPSRSGTNTGELFFGEGSRLTVL.